This T cell receptor beta chain emerged from a study of CD8+ T cells in alopecia areata. As for the study in general: Twice daily, treated patients received 5 to 10 mg of oral tofacitinib. Patients in the study were on tofacitinib for 6 to 18 months, then off it for 6 months. The study's findings and limits: Scalp clonality, together with expanded CD8+ clones among the top 100, fell significantly with tofacitinib. Mouse data revealed clearer TCR sharing than patient data did, a gap possibly tied to HLA.

On this clone: Its antigen is still unknown.

Treatment given: oral pan-JAK inhibitor, 5-10 mg twice daily. Trimming stripped 5 bases from V and 7 bases from J, with 8 bases between. Germline V gene data show CDR1 as SGHAT and CDR2 as FQNNGV. CDR3 length: 11 amino acids. Extraction and reverse transcription of RNA yielded cDNA as the sequencing template. Using immunoSEQ multiplex PCR, the repertoire was profiled, and TCRdb retains in-frame clones only, with some absent. The sample has tens of thousands of clones, over 70% seen once. This sample comprised CD8+ T cells sorted from blood, obtained at approximately week 44, from a patient treated with tofacitinib. The rearrangement joins TRBV11-2 to TRBJ1-1, with D possibly TRBD1 on 5 matching bases. The sequence was obtained from a human donor with alopecia areata. CDR3 coding DNA: TGTGCCAGCAGCATCGACAGTGAAGCTTTCTTT. It is translated as CASSIDSEAFF.